What follows describes a single T cell receptor beta chain. What this receptor recognizes is not known. The input lacks base qualities; no much larger clone sits a single base away. These data are taken from a study of cytomegalovirus exposure and HLA in healthy donors (dated by TCRdb to the late 2010s). At the level of the whole study: In an earlier analysis of 587 of the donors, around 290 Gb of sequence data and 90 million to 120 million unique TCR beta sequences from about 179 million T cells were reported. Roughly 300 gigabases of sequencing data and approximately 84 million unique TCR sequences were included in an early release covering about 700 HLA-typed donors. Of the approximately 400 genotyped donors, more than 75% were placed in the genetic ancestry cluster associated with self-reported Caucasian donors. The study was designed to test whether signatures of past pathogen exposure could be identified by cataloging public T cell receptors. The T cell repertoires of 670 or so subjects were profiled by immunosequencing and related to cytomegalovirus serostatus. Along with the 666-subject first cohort, a separate validation cohort of some 130 different subjects was used. The study combined high-throughput TCR immunosequencing, statistical association of individual TCRs with disease status, and machine learning to predict cytomegalovirus infection status. A later analysis re-examined previously published TCR beta repertoires from 500 to 700 donors and added high-resolution HLA genotyping to investigate patterns of TCR occurrence. The later analysis used no new phenotypic data to find candidate immune exposures, relying instead on TCR beta sequences and their occurrence across donors. An earlier analysis of about 620 of the donors applied high-throughput TCR beta sequencing to assess whether each TCR beta V gene segment acted as functional or pseudogenic. Donor age, sex, ethnicity and CMV serostatus were collected together with the repertoire data. A later genetic analysis took genome-wide SNP genotypes for about three fifths of the 666 donors and used that subset as a discovery cohort. All discovery cohort repertoires had been generated on a single sequencing platform. HLA typing included class I and class II loci at four-digit resolution. Typing coverage varied by locus: roughly 629-640 donors for A, B, C, DRB1 and DQB1; roughly 560 for DQA1; more than 600 for DPA1; about 450 for DPB1. A handful of DR-DQ haplotypes were handled as single units for association and clustering because linkage in the cohort was strong. Across 398 genotyped donors of the cohort, an average of about 240,000 unique TCR beta nucleotide sequences per donor were sequenced, and roughly 20% of those sequences were non-productive. The paper as a whole reports these results and caveats: Because the 87-base-pair reads could not distinguish some IMGT-functional V segments, including TRBV6-2 and TRBV6-3, those segments were excluded. Correlated functional status among segregating V segments might be attributable to linkage disequilibrium, but an unknown experimental factor could not be ruled out. Cytomegalovirus status was reported to be diagnosed by the classifier with high specificity and sensitivity in both the original and validation cohorts. A later analysis found that most CMV-associated TCR beta chains appeared HLA-restricted, with HLA associations seemingly driven largely by CMV exposure. Only TCR beta chains were sequenced in this cohort, and the absence of alpha or paired-chain data limited detectable features. About 17 rarely observed V segments, including chromosome 9 orphons, were excluded from the earlier analysis of approximately 500 of the donors because counts were too low. A further reported finding was that TCR beta sequences accurately predicted the HLA-A and HLA-B alleles for most subjects in the first cohort. An earlier analysis of roughly 570 of the donors showed that most TCR beta V segments appeared in productive rearrangements either about 87% or about 30% of the time, which broadly matched IMGT annotations. A total of 150 to 200 TCR beta chains were listed by the study as associated with cytomegalovirus. Across donors, most TCR sequences were observed very rarely, whereas some public TCRs were present in many individuals. In a later analysis, the rate of TCR association differed among HLA loci, with DRB1 alleles having the most associated TCRs and HLA-C alleles having the fewest. When HLA alleles, especially DR and DQ, strongly co-occurred, attributing TCR associations to individual alleles was difficult. In a later analysis, some 17,000 TCR beta sequences were associated with specific HLA alleles at a false discovery rate of 0.05. According to a later genetic analysis, donors in an Asian-associated ancestry cluster had fewer N-insertions in productive TCRs than the approximately 670-donor mean. Presence/absence analyses assumed roughly uniform sequencing depth across donors, an assumption that may not hold. The sequencing pipeline was judged likely to have produced a cluster of highly shared sequence variants as a technical artifact. Compared with equally common non-associated chains, HLA-associated TCR beta chains in a later analysis were more clonally expanded and had lower generation probabilities. Because HLA typing was unavailable for some donors at each locus, only the typed subset was used in association tests. The only immune exposure information available for the cohort was CMV serostatus. Three of the identified cytomegalovirus-associated TCR beta chains were confirmed in vitro to be specific for cytomegalovirus antigens. Several of the top co-occurrence clusters appeared to be linked to parvovirus B19, influenza, CMV and Epstein-Barr virus, according to a later analysis. The authors suggested that the approach could potentially be generalized to other disease states and immunological phenotypes. In a later genetic analysis, a missense DCLRE1C variant was associated with V-gene and J-gene trimming of TCR beta chains, and the association was replicated in an independent cohort.

CDR3 length: 16 amino acids, cysteine to phenylalanine. Only the CDR3 DNA stays, 48 bases, in frame from base 1. V is pruned by 1 base and J by 1 base, leaving 7 bases of the junction without a gene match. The germline V gene (reference sequence) gives CDR1 as GTSNPN and CDR2 as SVGIG. The library was generated by the immunoSEQ multiplex PCR assay. For the multiplex PCR, a mixture combining 60 forward primers for TCR Vbeta segments and 13 reverse primers for TCR Jbeta segments was used. Amplification of the CDR3 region of rearranged TCR beta genes was performed with a multiplex PCR assay on genomic DNA. The amplified TCR beta libraries were sequenced on the Illumina HiSeq System as 87-base-pair reads. As for the authors' bioinformatics: A later analysis counted tens of millions of unique TCR beta chains across the approximately 700 repertoires, and around 9.9 million of these chains were shared by at least two donors. Raw reads were error-corrected and collapsed into unique sequences with a nearest-neighbor algorithm that merged closely related sequences to remove PCR and sequencing errors. CDR3 sequences were aligned to IMGT reference sequences to assign V, D and J gene segments. For a sequence to be retained, at least a six-nucleotide match to both a V gene segment and a J gene segment was required. Rearrangements were called productive when the CDR3 lacked stop codons and stayed in frame with V and J; all others were non-productive. Following IMGT convention, CDR3 was defined as the stretch from the second conserved V-encoded cysteine up to the conserved J-encoded phenylalanine. The earlier analysis of 450 to 750 of the donors excluded any sequence lacking an unambiguous match to a single V gene segment. An earlier analysis of around 600 of the donors classified V segments as functional when productive rearrangements were above 56.7% and as segregating when the standard deviation between donors was above 5%. A statistical classification framework was built for diagnosing cytomegalovirus status from the catalog of TCR beta chain sequences. A later analysis assigned V and J genes by comparing TCR nucleotide sequences with IMGT/GENE-DB human TR gene sequences. In a later analysis, CDR3 sequences and most-parsimonious VDJ recombination scenarios were assigned using the TCRdist pipeline. In a later analysis, each TCR beta chain was defined by its CDR3 amino acid sequence together with its V-gene family, and reads lacking a unique V-gene family were excluded. In a later analysis, fewer than 650 highly shared, low-generation-probability nucleotide sequences were removed to address suspected cross-contamination and a sequencing artifact. In a later analysis, a clonal expansion index was calculated for each public chain from normalized within-repertoire ranks of inferred template counts. A later analysis computed generation probabilities with a VDJ recombination model fitted to out-of-frame rearrangements, and checked the results against IGoR. In a later analysis, hypergeometric tests were used to score TCR-TCR, TCR-HLA and TCR-CMV co-occurrence, with a repertoire-size bias correction applied to TCR pairs. False discovery rates were estimated in a later analysis by permuting HLA or CMV assignments 20 times. A later analysis grouped co-occurring TCRs with DBSCAN, adding TCRdist sequence similarity when clustering within HLA-allele-positive subsets. For co-occurrence clustering, repertoires with fewer than 30,000 or more than 120,000 public chains were excluded, along with five or six repertoires with anomalous nucleotide sharing. TCRdb holds this immuneACCESS table with in-frame rearrangements only. Some clones are missing; in checked studies, unresolved V genes explain under half, and the rest has no known cause. V and J calls and clone size follow that table, whereas D and trimming were derived from the DNA. Within this sample are fewer than 85,000 clones, with roughly 72% of them counted one time only. The ten most abundant clones make up over 8.5% of the sample.

The cohort consisted of fewer than 700 healthy bone marrow donors. Cohort members were all nominally healthy when sampled, although unrecorded immune exposures were likely present. The donor was CMV seropositive and was included in the group of 250 to 300 seropositive cohort members. A peripheral blood sample was provided by each donor, and peripheral blood mononuclear cells were used for TCR beta sequencing. The Qiagen DNeasy Blood Extraction Kit was used to extract genomic DNA from the blood cell samples. The sequence is built from TRBV30 and TRBJ2-5; 9 central bases correspond to TRBD1. This clonotype originated in a middle-aged woman in good health and CMV-seropositive. Input material: PBMCs. The bases are TGTGCCTGGAGTGGCCTCGGGACAGGGAGCCAAGAGACCCAGTACTTC. Its translation reads: CAWSGLGTGSQETQYF.